One sample yielded the 7 T cell receptor beta chains listed below, sequenced in a study of T cell responses to AZD1222 COVID-19 vaccine. The protocol was immunoSEQ multiplex PCR, while the TCRdb copy is restricted to in-frame clones and leaves out a portion. Counted here are roughly 120,000 clones, roughly 91% occurring once; the ten biggest clones make up over 2.5%. The sequencing used peripheral blood, collected on day 0 of AZD1222 vaccination. The receptors were gathered from an adult in good health.

This rearrangement joins TRBV6-5 to TRBJ2-5; the match to TRBD1 covers 9 bases. CDR3 length: 14 amino acids. CDR1 is MNHEY and CDR2 is SVGAGI in the germline V gene. J was trimmed by 1 base and V by 7 bases; bases with no gene match: 4. Written as DNA, the CDR3 is TGTGCCAGCACCCTACAGGGGGCCCAAGAGACCCAGTACTTC. It translates to CASTLQGAQETQYF.

The CDR3 DNA reads TGTGCCAGCAGTTTGGGGAAGGGAAAAGGCAATCAGCCCCAGCATTTT. Amino acids: CASSLGKGKGNQPQHF. This sequence joins TRBV27 and TRBJ1-5; D gene uncertain. The CDR3 sequence is 16 residues long. Germline CDR1 and CDR2: MNHEY and SMNVEV (reference sequence). V dropped 3 bases and J dropped 2 bases, with 14 bases sitting between them.

V usage is TRBV7-8 and J usage is TRBJ2-7; D is undetermined. Trimming cost V 5 bases and J 1 base, with 6 bases left between them. CDR3 length equals 12 residues. The germline CDR1 and CDR2 sequences are SGHVS and FQNEAQ. The CDR3 DNA reads TGTGCCAGCAGCGACCGGTCCTACGAGCAGTACTTC. As protein: CASSDRSYEQYF.

The chain recombines TRBV19 with TRBJ2-1, with D uncertain. Trimming took off 3 bases at V and 8 bases at J, with 14 bases between the two ends. Germline values: CDR1 LNHDA, CDR2 SQIVND (reference sequence). This CDR3 contains 14 residues. The CDR3 reads CASSMSTQLHEQFF. The CDR3 DNA sequence: TGTGCCAGTAGTATGAGTACACAGCTCCATGAGCAGTTCTTC.

J is TRBJ1-6 and V is TRBV6-1, with D possibly being TRBD1 (6 bases). The germline CDR1 and CDR2 sequences are MNHNS and SASEGT. The CDR3 has 15 residues. The ends were cut back, 1 base at V and 10 bases at J, with 14 bases in the middle. DNA for the CDR3: TGTGCCAGCAGTGAAGGGCAGGGGATACGATCACCCCTCCACTTT. This gives the protein CASSEGQGIRSPLHF.

The chain recombines TRBV6-4 with TRBJ1-1; TRBD1 is a possible D gene (5 bases). Germline assignment: CDR1 MRHNA and CDR2 SNTAGT. The V end lost 7 bases, the J end lost 0 bases, and 12 bases lay between the germline ends. This CDR3 comprises 14 residues. The CDR3 region is CASKSGRLNTEAFF. CDR3 sequence (DNA): TGTGCCAGCAAATCGGGACGTCTGAACACTGAAGCTTTCTTT.

The chain joins TRBV27 to TRBJ1-1; 7 bases are a match to TRBD1. The CDR3 covers 15 residues. Trimming at V came to 3 bases and at J to 5 bases, leaving 9 bases not matched to a gene. The germline V gene has CDR1 MNHEY and CDR2 SMNVEV (reference sequence). The CDR3 DNA reads TGTGCCAGCAGTTTTAGACAGGGATATGCGACTGAAGCTTTCTTT. Translated, it gives CASSFRQGYATEAFF.